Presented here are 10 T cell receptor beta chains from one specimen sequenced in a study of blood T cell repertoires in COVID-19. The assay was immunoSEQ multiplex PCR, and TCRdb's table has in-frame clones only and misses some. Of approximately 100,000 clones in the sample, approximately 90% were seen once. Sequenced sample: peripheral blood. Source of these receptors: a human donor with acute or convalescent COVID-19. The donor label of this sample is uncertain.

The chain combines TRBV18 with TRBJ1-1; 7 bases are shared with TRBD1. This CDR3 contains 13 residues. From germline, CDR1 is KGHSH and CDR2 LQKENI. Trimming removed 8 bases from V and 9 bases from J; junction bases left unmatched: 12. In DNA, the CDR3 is TGTGCCAGCGTATTACCCGGGACAGTAAAAGCTTTCTTT. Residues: CASVLPGTVKAFF.

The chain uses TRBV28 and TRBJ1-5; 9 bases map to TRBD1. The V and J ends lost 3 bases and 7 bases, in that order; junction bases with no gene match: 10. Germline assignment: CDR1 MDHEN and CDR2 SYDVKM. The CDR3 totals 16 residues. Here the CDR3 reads CASSFSKQGARQPQHF. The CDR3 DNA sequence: TGTGCCAGCAGTTTTAGTAAACAGGGGGCACGGCAGCCCCAGCATTTT.

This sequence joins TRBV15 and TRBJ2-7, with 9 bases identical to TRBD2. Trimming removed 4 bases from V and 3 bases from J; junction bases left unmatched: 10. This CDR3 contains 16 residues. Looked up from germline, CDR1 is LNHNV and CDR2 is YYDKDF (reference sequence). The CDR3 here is CATSNGIGREGYEQYF. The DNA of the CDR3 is TGTGCCACCAGCAACGGAATTGGGCGGGAGGGCTACGAGCAGTACTTC.

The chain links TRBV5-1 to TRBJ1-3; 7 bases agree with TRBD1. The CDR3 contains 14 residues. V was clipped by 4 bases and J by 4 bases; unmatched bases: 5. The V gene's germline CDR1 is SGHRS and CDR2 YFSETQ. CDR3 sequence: CASSMGQSGNTIYF. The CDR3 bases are TGCGCCAGCAGCATGGGACAGTCCGGAAACACCATATATTTT.

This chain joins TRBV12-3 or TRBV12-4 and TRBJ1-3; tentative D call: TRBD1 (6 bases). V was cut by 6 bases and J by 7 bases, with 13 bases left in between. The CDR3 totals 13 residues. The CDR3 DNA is TGTGCCAGCAGCCAGGGGTTCCGGAACACCATATATTTT. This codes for CASSQGFRNTIYF.

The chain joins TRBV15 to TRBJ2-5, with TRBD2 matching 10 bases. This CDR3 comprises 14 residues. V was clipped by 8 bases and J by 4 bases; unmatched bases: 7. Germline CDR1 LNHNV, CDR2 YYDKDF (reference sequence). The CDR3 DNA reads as TGTGCCACCGGGAAGCGGGGGGGCTTAGAGACCCAGTACTTC. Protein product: CATGKRGGLETQYF.

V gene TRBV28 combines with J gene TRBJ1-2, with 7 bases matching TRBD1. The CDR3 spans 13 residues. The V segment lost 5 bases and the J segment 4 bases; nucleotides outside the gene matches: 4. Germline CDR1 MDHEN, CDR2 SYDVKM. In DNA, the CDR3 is TGTGCCAGCAGTCGGGACAGTACCTATGGCTACACCTTC. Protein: CASSRDSTYGYTF.

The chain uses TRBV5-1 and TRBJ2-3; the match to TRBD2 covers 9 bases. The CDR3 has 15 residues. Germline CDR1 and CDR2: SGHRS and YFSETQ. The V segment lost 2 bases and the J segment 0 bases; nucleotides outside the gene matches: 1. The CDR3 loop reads CASSFSGGSTDTQYF. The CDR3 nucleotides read TGCGCCAGCAGCTTTAGCGGGGGAAGCACAGATACGCAGTATTTT.

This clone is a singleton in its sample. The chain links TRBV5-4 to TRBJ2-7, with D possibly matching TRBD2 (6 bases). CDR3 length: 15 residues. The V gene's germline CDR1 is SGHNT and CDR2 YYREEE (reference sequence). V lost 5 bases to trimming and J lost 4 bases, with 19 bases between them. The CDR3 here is CASSPGGKYPYEQYF. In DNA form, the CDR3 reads TGTGCCAGCAGTCCTGGCGGGAAATACCCTTACGAGCAGTACTTC.

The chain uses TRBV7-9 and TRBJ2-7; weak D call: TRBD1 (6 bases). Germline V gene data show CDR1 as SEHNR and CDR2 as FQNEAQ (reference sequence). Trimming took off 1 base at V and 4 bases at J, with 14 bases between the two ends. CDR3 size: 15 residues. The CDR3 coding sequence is TGTGCCAGCAGCTTAGACCGGGACATATCTTACGAGCAGTACTTC. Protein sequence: CASSLDRDISYEQYF. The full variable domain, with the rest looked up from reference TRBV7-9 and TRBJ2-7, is DTGVSQNPRHKITKRGQNVTFRCDPISEHNRLYWYRQTLGQGPEFLTYFQNEAQLEKSRLLSDRFSAERPKGSFSTLEIQRTEQGDSAMYLCASSLDRDISYEQYFGPGTRLTVT.